Sequencing of this TCR beta chain was carried out in a study of blood T cell repertoires in COVID-19. Study-wide background: Italy, Spain and the United States were the sources of the convalescent and acute COVID-19 samples. T cells, B-cell-depleted T cells, or PBMCs provided the cDNA or gDNA that served as material.

Germline V lookup: CDR1 SGDLS, CDR2 YYNGEE. CDR3 length: 17 amino acids. With 3 bases clipped from V and 0 bases from J, the junction kept 8 bases outside the gene matches. Original methodology: From reference gene primer amplification, estimates of nucleated cell counts were derived. Repertoires were generated with immunoSEQ multiplex PCR, while TCRdb's copy carries only in-frame clones and drops some. V and J calls and clone size are copied from that table; D and trimming were computed from the DNA. The repertoire includes approximately 300,000 clones, just under 90% of them detected once, and 3.7% sits in the top ten.

Sequenced material: peripheral blood. The TCR was taken from a woman in her 40s with acute or convalescent COVID-19. The chain carries TRBV9 and TRBJ1-3; TRBD1 agrees at 8 bases. The CDR3 protein is CASSARSGGPSGNTIYF. Written as DNA, the CDR3 is TGTGCCAGCAGCGCCCGTTCAGGGGGCCCCTCTGGAAACACCATATATTTT.